This T cell receptor (beta chain) comes out of a study of blood T cell repertoires in COVID-19. Only a few counts were recorded for this clone. This CDR3 is built from 15 residues. J lost 5 bases, V lost 3 bases, and 6 bases had no gene match. CDR1 is SNHLY and CDR2 is FYNNEI in the germline V gene. Clones were sequenced by immunoSEQ multiplex PCR, and TCRdb holds only the in-frame ones, with some missing. The sample holds around 250,000 clones, around nine tenths seen once. The TCR comes from a woman between 45 and 65 years old who had recovered from COVID-19. The rearrangement links TRBV2 to TRBJ1-4, with 7 bases matching TRBD1. Sequencing used PBMCs or T cells enriched from blood (not recorded which). The DNA of the CDR3 is TGTGCCAGCAGTGATCCCGGGACAGCAAATGAAAAACTGTTTTTT. It translates to CASSDPGTANEKLFF.